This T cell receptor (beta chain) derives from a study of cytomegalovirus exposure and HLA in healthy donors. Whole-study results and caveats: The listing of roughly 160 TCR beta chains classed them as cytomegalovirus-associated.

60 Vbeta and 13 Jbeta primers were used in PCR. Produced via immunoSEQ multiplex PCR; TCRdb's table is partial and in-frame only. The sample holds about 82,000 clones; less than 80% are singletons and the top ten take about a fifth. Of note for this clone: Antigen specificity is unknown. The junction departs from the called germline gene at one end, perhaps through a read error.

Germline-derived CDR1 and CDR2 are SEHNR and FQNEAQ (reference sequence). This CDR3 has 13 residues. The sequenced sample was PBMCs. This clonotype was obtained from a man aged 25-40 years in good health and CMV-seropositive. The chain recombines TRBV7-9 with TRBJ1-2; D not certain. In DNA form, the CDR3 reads TGTGCCAGCAGCTTAGAGACGGCGGGAGGCTACCCCTTC. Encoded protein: CASSLETAGGYPF.